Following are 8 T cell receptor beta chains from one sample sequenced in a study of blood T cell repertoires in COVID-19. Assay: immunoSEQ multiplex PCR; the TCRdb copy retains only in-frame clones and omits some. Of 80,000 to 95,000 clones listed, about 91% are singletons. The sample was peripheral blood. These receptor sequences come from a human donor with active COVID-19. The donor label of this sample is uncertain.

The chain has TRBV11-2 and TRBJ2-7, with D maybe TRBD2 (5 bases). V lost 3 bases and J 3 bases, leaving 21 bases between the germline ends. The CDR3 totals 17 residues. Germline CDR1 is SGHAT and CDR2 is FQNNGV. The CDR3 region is CASSLARLWAIHYEQYF. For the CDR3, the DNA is TGTGCCAGCAGCTTGGCCCGACTATGGGCCATCCACTACGAGCAGTACTTC.

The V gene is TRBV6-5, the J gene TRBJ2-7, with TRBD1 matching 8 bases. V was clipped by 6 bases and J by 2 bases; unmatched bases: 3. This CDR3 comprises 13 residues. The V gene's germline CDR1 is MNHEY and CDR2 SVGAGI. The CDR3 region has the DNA TGTGCCAGCAGCCGGACAGGGACCTACGAGCAGTACTTC. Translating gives CASSRTGTYEQYF.

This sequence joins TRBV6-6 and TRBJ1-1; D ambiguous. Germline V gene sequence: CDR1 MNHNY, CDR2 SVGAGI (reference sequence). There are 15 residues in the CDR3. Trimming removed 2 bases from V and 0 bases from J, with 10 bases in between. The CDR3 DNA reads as TGTGCCAGCAGTTACCTCTCGGCGGTGAACACTGAAGCTTTCTTT. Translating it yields CASSYLSAVNTEAFF.

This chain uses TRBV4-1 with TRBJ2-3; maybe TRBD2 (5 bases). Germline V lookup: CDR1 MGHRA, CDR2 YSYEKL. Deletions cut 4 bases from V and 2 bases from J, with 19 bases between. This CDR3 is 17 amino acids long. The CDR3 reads CASSPMDSRKLTDTQYF. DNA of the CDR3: TGCGCCAGCAGCCCTATGGACTCTCGGAAACTCACAGATACGCAGTATTTT.

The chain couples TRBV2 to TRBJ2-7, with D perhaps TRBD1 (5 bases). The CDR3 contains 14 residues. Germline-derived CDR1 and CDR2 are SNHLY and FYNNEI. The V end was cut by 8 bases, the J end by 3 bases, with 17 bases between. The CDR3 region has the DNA TGTGCCAGCTTATTATCACAGGCTAACTACGAGCAGTACTTC. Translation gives CASLLSQANYEQYF.

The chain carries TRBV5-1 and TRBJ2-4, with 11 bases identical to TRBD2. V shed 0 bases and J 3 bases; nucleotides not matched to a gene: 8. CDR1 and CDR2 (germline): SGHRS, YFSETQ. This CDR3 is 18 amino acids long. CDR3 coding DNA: TGCGCCAGCAGCTTGGAACTCGCTAGCGGGGGGTTCAAAAACATTCAGTACTTC. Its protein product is CASSLELASGGFKNIQYF.

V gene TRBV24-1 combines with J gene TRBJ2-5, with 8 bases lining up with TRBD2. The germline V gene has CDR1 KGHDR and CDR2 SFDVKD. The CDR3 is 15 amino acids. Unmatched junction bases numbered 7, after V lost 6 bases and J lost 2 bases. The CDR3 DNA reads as TGTGCCACCAGTTACCGGGGGGGCCTTCAAGAGACCCAGTACTTC. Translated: CATSYRGGLQETQYF.

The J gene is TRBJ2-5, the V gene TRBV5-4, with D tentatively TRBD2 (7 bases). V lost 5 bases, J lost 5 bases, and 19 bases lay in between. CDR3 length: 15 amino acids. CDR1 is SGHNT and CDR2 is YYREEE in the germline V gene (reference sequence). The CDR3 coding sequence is TGTGCCAGCAGGGGCGGGGGCCGCCCTGGGGAGACCCAGTACTTC. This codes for CASRGGGRPGETQYF.